The 14 T cell receptor beta chains below come from one sample, sequenced in a study of blood T cells in healthy people across ages. A second roughly 6 to 12 cycle PCR used barcoded and J-beta primers. TCRdb fed the 5' RACE reads into MiXCR, producing one record per CDR3 protein. There are over 550,000 distinct CDR3 sequences in the sample; less than 35% occur only once, and roughly 14% lies in the top ten. The sequenced sample was blood. The receptors derive from a woman older than 75 in good health.

With regard to this clonotype: A read error may explain this, as a much larger clone is one base away. The chain uses TRBV12-3 or TRBV12-4 and TRBJ1-6; 7 bases align to TRBD1. With V trimmed by 6 bases and J by 8 bases, 7 bases remained unmatched. The CDR3 has 14 residues. CDR3 coding DNA: TGTGCCAGCAGGCACGAGGGGGCACATTCACCCCTCCACTTT. Its translation: CASRHEGAHSPLHF.

This clonotype was found a few times. DNA of the CDR3: TGTGCCACCAGTGATTTCGCAGGGGTCGGCTACACCTTC. Translation: CATSDFAGVGYTF. This chain links TRBV24-1 with TRBJ1-2; TRBD1 is a possible D gene (6 bases). Trimming left V 1 base short and J 8 bases short, with 10 bases between. CDR1 KGHDR and CDR2 SFDVKD come from the germline V gene. The CDR3 extends over 13 amino acids.

This clonotype was picked up many times. V and J are TRBV5-6 and TRBJ1-1, with 9 bases that match TRBD1. Per germline, CDR1 SGHDT and CDR2 YYEEEE. Germline trimming cut 4 bases from V and 10 bases from J; bases unmatched to any gene: 5. The CDR3 covers 12 residues. The CDR3, as DNA: TGTGCCAGCAGCCCGGGACAGGGCGCAGCTTTCTTT. Translating gives CASSPGQGAAFF. The full variable domain, in which reference TRBV5-6 and TRBJ1-1 provide the parts outside the CDR3, is DAGVTQSPTHLIKTRGQQVTLRCSPKSGHDTVSWYQQALGQGPQFIFQYYEEEERQRGNFPDRFSGHQFPNYSSELNVNALLLGDSALYLCASSPGQGAAFFGQGTRLTVV.

This clonotype showed up many times. The chain couples TRBV7-8 to TRBJ2-5; TRBD1 aligns across 7 bases. The CDR3 has 15 residues. Germline CDR1 reads SGHVS; CDR2 reads FQNEAQ. V lost 5 bases to trimming and J lost 4 bases; unmatched junction nucleotides: 10. CDR3 DNA: TGTGCCAGCAGCGGCCGTATCTACAGGGGAGAGACCCAGTACTTC. Encoded protein: CASSGRIYRGETQYF.

This chain links TRBV29-1 with TRBJ2-7; TRBD1 aligns across 7 bases. Trimming removed 8 bases from V and 2 bases from J; junction bases left unmatched: 6. Germline V gene lookup returns CDR1 SQVTM and CDR2 ANQGSEA. This CDR3 is built from 12 residues. The CDR3 reads CSSRDSPYEQYF. CDR3 in DNA: TGCAGCTCACGGGACAGCCCCTACGAGCAGTACTTC.

The rearrangement joins TRBV30 to TRBJ1-1; D gene uncertain. This CDR3 spans 11 amino acids. Germline values: CDR1 GTSNPN, CDR2 SVGIG (reference sequence). Between the trimmed V and J ends, which lost 5 bases and 4 bases, there was a span of 8 bases. The CDR3 DNA is TGTGCCTGGGACCGCGGCACTGAAGCTTTCTTT. Its translation is CAWDRGTEAFF.

The rearrangement links TRBV12-3 or TRBV12-4 to TRBJ1-2; possibly TRBD1 for D (6 bases). This CDR3 is 12 amino acids long. Trimming cost V 6 bases and J 8 bases, with 13 bases left between them. The CDR3 spells CASSGDTSGYTF. As DNA, the CDR3 is TGTGCCAGCAGCGGGGACACATCAGGCTACACCTTC.

The rearrangement uses TRBV30 and TRBJ1-2; D remains unclear. The CDR3 contains 13 residues. Germline-derived CDR1 and CDR2 are GTSNPN and SVGIG (reference sequence). Trimming shortened V by 0 bases and J by 0 bases, and 5 bases separated the two germline ends. The CDR3: CAWSVKANYGYTF. CDR3 DNA sequence: TGTGCCTGGAGTGTGAAGGCTAACTATGGCTACACCTTC.

This clonotype was counted many times. A read error may explain this, as a much larger clone is one base away. The chain recombines TRBV6-2 or TRBV6-3 with TRBJ2-5, with D uncertain. Looked up from germline, CDR1 is MNHEY and CDR2 is SVGEGT. Trimming shortened V by 5 bases and J by 11 bases, and 24 bases separated the two germline ends. The CDR3 totals 15 residues. Written as DNA, the CDR3 is TGTGCCAGCAGTATCGGACCCGGACGTGTCAATGAGCAGTACTTC. Its translation: CASSIGPGRVNEQYF.

This clonotype was seen at least ten times. This sequence joins TRBV6-5 and TRBJ1-4; tentatively, D is TRBD1 (6 bases). The CDR3 is 16 amino acids. V was pared by 2 bases and J by 8 bases, with 18 bases between. The germline V gene has CDR1 MNHEY and CDR2 SVGAGI. The CDR3 nucleotides are TGTGCCAGCAGTTACGCACAGGGTACGTCCGGCGAAAAACTGTTTTTT. Translating it yields CASSYAQGTSGEKLFF.

This clonotype was seen at least ten times. The rearrangement links TRBV5-1 to TRBJ2-3, with TRBD1 as a possible D gene (6 bases). In germline, CDR1 is SGHRS, CDR2 YFSETQ. Trimming removed 0 bases at V and 4 bases at J, with 15 bases between. The CDR3 covers 16 residues. CDR3 amino acids: CASSLGAGEYPDTQYF. CDR3 sequence (DNA): TGCGCCAGCAGCTTGGGCGCAGGGGAGTATCCAGATACGCAGTATTTT.

This clonotype was counted a few times. One end of the junction fails to match germline, which may point to a read error. The V call is TRBV12-3 or TRBV12-4, the J call TRBJ2-3, with TRBD1 identical over 7 bases. The CDR3 spans 13 residues. For the CDR3, the DNA is TGTGCCAGCAGTTTAGGGACAGGAGATGCGCAGTATTTT. Protein product: CASSLGTGDAQYF.

A few counts support this clonotype. A read error may produce the germline difference seen at one junction end. This chain links TRBV5-1 with TRBJ2-6; tentative D call: TRBD1 (6 bases). Germline V gene lookup returns CDR1 SGHRS and CDR2 YFSETQ. The CDR3 extends over 18 amino acids. DNA for the CDR3: TGCGCCAGCAGCCTCAGGGGCCGAACATCCTCTGGGGCCAACGTCCGGACTTTC. Translation gives CASSLRGRTSSGANVRTF.

The CDR3 region is CASSGLGLNTEAFF. The CDR3 bases are TGTGCCAGCAGTGGACTAGGGTTGAACACTGAAGCTTTCTTT. This rearrangement joins TRBV6-2 or TRBV6-3 to TRBJ1-1; D is ambiguous. V was clipped by 5 bases and J by 0 bases, with 10 bases between them. The CDR3 totals 14 residues. CDR1 and CDR2 from the germline V gene are MNHEY and SVGEGT.